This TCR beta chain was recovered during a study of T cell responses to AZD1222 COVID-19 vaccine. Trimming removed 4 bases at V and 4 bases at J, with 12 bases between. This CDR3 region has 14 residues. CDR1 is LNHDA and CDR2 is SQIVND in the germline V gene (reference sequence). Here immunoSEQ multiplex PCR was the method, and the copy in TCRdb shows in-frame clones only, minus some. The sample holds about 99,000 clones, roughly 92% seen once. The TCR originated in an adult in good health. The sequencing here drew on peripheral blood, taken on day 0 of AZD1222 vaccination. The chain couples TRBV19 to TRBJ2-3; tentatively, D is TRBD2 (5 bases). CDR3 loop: CASSTRTGADTQYF. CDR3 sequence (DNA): TGTGCCAGTAGTACCAGAACCGGGGCAGATACGCAGTATTTT.